The 28 T cell receptor beta chains listed next were all sequenced from one sample in a study of blood T cell repertoires in COVID-19. Libraries were prepared by immunoSEQ multiplex PCR; TCRdb keeps only in-frame clonotypes and omits some of them. The sample has some 330,000 clones, about 89% seen once; the top ten hold approximately 1.8%. Sequenced material: PBMCs or T cells enriched from blood (not recorded which). The origin of the receptors is a man aged 40-49 years in a cohort exposed to, infected with or recovered from COVID-19 (not recorded which).

DNA for the CDR3: TGCAGTGCTAGTACTGGGTCCAGCGGGAGTTACAATGAGCAGTTCTTC. Translation: CSASTGSSGSYNEQFF. The chain is built from TRBV20-1 and TRBJ2-1, with 8 bases identical to TRBD2. CDR1 and CDR2 from the germline V gene are DFQATT and SNEGSKA (reference sequence). This CDR3 comprises 16 residues. The trim removed 3 bases at V and 4 bases at J, leaving 11 bases unmatched.

The V and J genes are TRBV5-1 and TRBJ2-2, with D perhaps matching TRBD2 (6 bases). The CDR3 is made up of 15 amino acids. Germline CDR1 and CDR2: SGHRS and YFSETQ. V gave up 3 bases and J gave up 0 bases, with 9 bases separating them. CDR3 in amino acids: CASSSGTPNTGELFF. In DNA form, the CDR3 reads TGCGCCAGCAGCTCCGGGACTCCGAACACCGGGGAGCTGTTTTTT.

This clone was seen a single time. The rearrangement uses TRBV6-6 and TRBJ1-6; TRBD1 might be the D (5 bases). From germline, CDR1 is MNHNY and CDR2 SVGAGI (reference sequence). Trimming took off 5 bases at V and 8 bases at J, with 25 bases between the two ends. The CDR3 length is 18 residues. CDR3 nucleotide sequence: TGTGCCAGCAGTCGCCTAGGGGCCGATTTGGGGCATTATTCACCCCTCCACTTT. Translated: CASSRLGADLGHYSPLHF.

This clone has only a few counts. This rearrangement joins TRBV11-2 to TRBJ1-4; D might be TRBD1 (6 bases). V was cut by 4 bases and J by 4 bases, with 19 bases left in between. CDR3 length: 17 residues. Germline loops: CDR1 SGHAT, CDR2 FQNNGV. The CDR3 DNA is TGTGCCAGCAGCTCCACACGAGTACAGGGATTTAATGAAAAACTGTTTTTT. This translates into CASSSTRVQGFNEKLFF.

This chain joins TRBV5-3 and TRBJ1-2; no clear D gene. TRBV5-3 is an ORF, with its function uncertain. The V gene lost 6 bases and the J gene lost 4 bases, with 16 bases spanning the gap. CDR3 length: 14 residues. CDR3 coding DNA: TGTGCCAGAAACCACTCGGAGCCTGGCTATGGCTACACCTTC. This translates into CARNHSEPGYGYTF.

The gene calls are TRBV10-3 and TRBJ1-1; TRBD1 might be the D (6 bases). Trimming cost V 5 bases and J 1 base, with 11 bases left between them. Looked up from germline, CDR1 is ENHRY and CDR2 is SYGVKD. The CDR3 loop spans 14 amino acids. CDR3 amino acids: CAISLLGQNTEAFF. CDR3 DNA sequence: TGTGCCATCAGTTTACTGGGACAGAACACTGAAGCTTTCTTT.

This clone was detected only once. The genes are TRBV5-1 and TRBJ1-2; D is unclear. The germline V gene encodes CDR1 SGHRS and CDR2 YFSETQ. The ends were cut back, 0 bases at V and 8 bases at J, with 11 bases in the middle. The CDR3 loop spans 13 amino acids. CDR3 sequence (DNA): TGCGCCAGCAGCTTGGGAGGGCATCTCGGCTACACCTTC. The encoded protein is CASSLGGHLGYTF.

The chain uses TRBV9 and TRBJ2-1, with D perhaps matching TRBD2 (5 bases). The length of the CDR3 is 15 residues. V lost 2 bases and J lost 3, with 12 bases in between. Germline CDR1 reads SGDLS; CDR2 reads YYNGEE. CDR3 region: CASSVRLEDYNEQFF. CDR3 coding DNA: TGTGCCAGCAGCGTGAGACTGGAGGACTACAATGAGCAGTTCTTC. The full variable domain, in which reference TRBV9 and TRBJ2-1 provide the parts outside the CDR3, is DSGVTQTPKHLITATGQRVTLRCSPRSGDLSVYWYQQSLDQGLQFLIQYYNGEERAKGNILERFSAQQFPDLHSELNLSSLELGDSALYFCASSVRLEDYNEQFFGPGTRLTVL.

The CDR3 loop reads CASSRYSGGEQYF. DNA for the CDR3: TGTGCCAGCAGTCGGTATAGCGGAGGAGAGCAGTACTTC. The V gene is TRBV12-3 or TRBV12-4, the J gene TRBJ2-7; maybe TRBD2 (6 bases). V lost 5 bases and J 7 bases, leaving 15 bases between the germline ends. The CDR3 has 13 amino acids.

Here the CDR3 DNA reads TGTGCCATCAGTGAGTCGGCTTTGACAGGGGGCTACACCTTC. This gives the protein CAISESALTGGYTF. This rearrangement joins TRBV10-3 to TRBJ1-2, with TRBD1 matching over 7 bases. Trimming at V came to 0 bases and at J to 8 bases, leaving 6 bases not matched to a gene. Germline CDR1 and CDR2: ENHRY and SYGVKD. This CDR3 has 14 amino acids.

A note on this clone: In the same sample, other DNA sequences code for this CDR3. The rearrangement joins TRBV9 to TRBJ2-7; no clear D. The V end lost 1 base, the J end lost 1 base, and 6 bases lay between the germline ends. The CDR3 has 13 residues. In germline, CDR1 is SGDLS, CDR2 YYNGEE. CDR3 amino acids: CASSVPGSYEQYF. The CDR3 bases are TGTGCCAGCAGCGTACCAGGTTCCTACGAGCAGTACTTC. Combining the CDR3 with reference TRBV9 and TRBJ2-7 gives the whole variable domain DSGVTQTPKHLITATGQRVTLRCSPRSGDLSVYWYQQSLDQGLQFLIQYYNGEERAKGNILERFSAQQFPDLHSELNLSSLELGDSALYFCASSVPGSYEQYFGPGTRLTVT.

The V call is TRBV28, the J call TRBJ1-2, with a weak D call TRBD1 (6 bases). The germline CDR1 and CDR2 sequences are MDHEN and SYDVKM. V lost 3 bases to trimming and J lost 5 bases, with 13 bases between them. The CDR3 is 14 residues long. The CDR3 DNA reads TGTGCCAGCAGTTTCCGAGGACAGCCGTATGGCTACACCTTC. Protein sequence: CASSFRGQPYGYTF.

The chain combines TRBV5-1 with TRBJ1-2, with 7 nucleotides matching TRBD1. With V trimmed by 1 base and J by 2 bases, 11 bases remained unmatched. Germline CDR1 reads SGHRS; CDR2 reads YFSETQ. The CDR3 extends over 17 amino acids. CDR3 loop: CASSLTGRQGPNYGYTF. CDR3 DNA: TGCGCCAGCAGCTTGACGGGTAGACAGGGACCGAACTATGGCTACACCTTC.

The J gene is TRBJ2-7, the V gene TRBV28; possibly TRBD1 for D (6 bases). Germline CDR1 reads MDHEN; CDR2 reads SYDVKM. V dropped 3 bases and J dropped 6 bases, with 9 bases sitting between them. This CDR3 is 12 amino acids long. The CDR3 DNA reads TGTGCCAGCAGTTTGAGAGGGGGCGAGCAGTACTTC. Translation gives CASSLRGGEQYF.

The chain has TRBV3-1 (or the pseudogene TRBV3-2) and TRBJ2-1, with 10 bases identical to TRBD2. From germline, CDR1 is LGHDT and CDR2 YNNKEL (reference sequence). Trimming at V came to 0 bases and at J to 5 bases, leaving 7 bases not matched to a gene. The CDR3 runs to 17 residues. The CDR3 DNA reads TGTGCCAGCAGCCAAGATCGAAGGACTAGCGGAAACAATGAGCAGTTCTTC. This codes for CASSQDRRTSGNNEQFF.

This clone was detected only a few times. The chain carries TRBV5-1 and TRBJ2-3, with D possibly matching TRBD2 (7 bases). Per the germline V gene, CDR1 is SGHRS and CDR2 is YFSETQ. V was pared by 1 base and J by 3 bases, with 21 bases between. This CDR3 contains 18 residues. This chain's CDR3 is CASSLSSSVGGGTDTQYF. The CDR3 region has the DNA TGCGCCAGCAGCTTGTCTTCCTCTGTAGGGGGAGGGACAGATACGCAGTATTTT.

The V gene is TRBV7-8, the J gene TRBJ1-1; D unclear. V shed 1 base and J shed 1 base, with 10 bases lying between them. Germline CDR1 reads SGHVS; CDR2 reads FQNEAQ. The CDR3 length is 15 residues. The CDR3 is CASSLEEGRNTEAFF. The CDR3 region has the DNA TGTGCCAGCAGCTTAGAGGAGGGTCGGAACACTGAAGCTTTCTTT.

The chain couples TRBV9 to TRBJ2-5; maybe TRBD1 (5 bases). This CDR3 region has 14 residues. Trimming removed 0 bases from V and 5 bases from J, with 11 bases in between. Germline-derived CDR1 and CDR2 are SGDLS and YYNGEE. The CDR3 here is CASSVASGWETQYF. The CDR3 bases are TGTGCCAGCAGCGTAGCCTCAGGGTGGGAGACCCAGTACTTC. Using reference TRBV9 and TRBJ2-5 for the parts outside the CDR3, the full variable domain is DSGVTQTPKHLITATGQRVTLRCSPRSGDLSVYWYQQSLDQGLQFLIQYYNGEERAKGNILERFSAQQFPDLHSELNLSSLELGDSALYFCASSVASGWETQYFGPGTRLLVL.

To note about this clone: The sample carries other DNA sequences with the same CDR3. The chain employs TRBV6-5 and TRBJ1-2, with TRBD1 matching 7 bases. Germline V lookup: CDR1 MNHEY, CDR2 SVGAGI. Unmatched junction bases numbered 6, after V lost 6 bases and J lost 5 bases. The CDR3 has 13 amino acids. CDR3 in amino acids: CASSPGTDYGYTF. The CDR3 coding sequence is TGTGCCAGCAGCCCCGGGACAGATTATGGCTACACCTTC.

This chain joins TRBV3-1 (or the pseudogene TRBV3-2) and TRBJ2-1, with 9 bases matching TRBD2. This CDR3 is 17 amino acids long. Looked up from germline, CDR1 is LGHDT and CDR2 is YNNKEL (reference sequence). V lost 1 base and J lost 7; bases outside the gene matches: 11. CDR3 sequence reads: CASSQVTTGSGGNEQFF. The DNA for the CDR3 is TGTGCCAGCAGCCAAGTCACTACCGGGAGCGGGGGGAATGAGCAGTTCTTC.

The chain links TRBV30 to TRBJ2-5; 10 bases are a match to TRBD2. V lost 0 bases to trimming and J lost 7 bases; unmatched junction nucleotides: 8. Germline CDR1 and CDR2: GTSNPN and SVGIG (reference sequence). The CDR3 has 15 residues. CDR3 nucleotide sequence: TGTGCCTGGAGTGTGGGGACTAGCGCCTCAGGGACCCAGTACTTC. This translates into CAWSVGTSASGTQYF.

The J gene is TRBJ2-7, the V gene TRBV18; perhaps TRBD1 as D (6 bases). CDR3 size: 14 residues. V dropped 6 bases and J dropped 3 bases, with 15 bases sitting between them. CDR1 and CDR2 (germline): KGHSH, LQKENI. In DNA form, the CDR3 reads TGTGCCAGCTCCCCTAAAGGACAGAGCTACGAGCAGTACTTC. The encoded protein is CASSPKGQSYEQYF. Variable domain in full (rest from reference TRBV18 and TRBJ2-7): NAGVMQNPRHLVRRRGQEARLRCSPMKGHSHVYWYRQLPEEGLKFMVYLQKENIIDESGMPKERFSAEFPKEGPSILRIQQVVRGDSAAYFCASSPKGQSYEQYFGPGTRLTVT.

This chain links TRBV10-2 with TRBJ2-2, with D hard to call. This CDR3 region has 13 residues. Germline V gene data show CDR1 as WSHSY and CDR2 as SAAADI. Trimming took off 3 bases at V and 2 bases at J, with 4 bases between the two ends. The CDR3 DNA reads as TGCGCCAGCAGTGAATTAAACACCGGGGAGCTGTTTTTT. Translated: CASSELNTGELFF.

The gene calls are TRBV19 and TRBJ2-7; a weak D match, TRBD1 (5 bases). Deletions cut 1 base from V and 2 bases from J, with 12 bases between. The CDR3 has 15 amino acids. Germline V CDR1 and CDR2: LNHDA, SQIVND (reference sequence). Here the CDR3 reads CASSIAAGQTYEQYF. The CDR3 bases are TGTGCCAGTAGTATAGCTGCAGGGCAGACCTACGAGCAGTACTTC.

The rearrangement links TRBV4-1 to TRBJ1-6, with unresolved D. CDR1 is MGHRA and CDR2 is YSYEKL in the germline V gene. This CDR3 has 14 residues. The V and J ends lost 1 base and 12 bases respectively, with 13 bases between them. The CDR3 spells CASSQVGGLEPLHF. The CDR3 coding sequence is TGCGCCAGCAGCCAAGTCGGCGGATTGGAACCCCTCCACTTT.

The chain has TRBV5-5 and TRBJ2-7; 9 bases are a match to TRBD1. The CDR3 length is 13 residues. V was pared by 4 bases and J by 3 bases, with 2 bases of the junction left unmatched. The germline V gene encodes CDR1 SGHKS and CDR2 YYEKEE (reference sequence). The CDR3 bases are TGTGCCAGCAGCCGACAGGGGGACTACGAGCAGTACTTC. Its protein product is CASSRQGDYEQYF.

The V and J genes are TRBV10-3 and TRBJ2-3; 9 positions agree with TRBD1. This CDR3 is 15 amino acids long. CDR1 is ENHRY, CDR2 SYGVKD, per germline. The trim removed 3 bases at V and 3 bases at J, leaving 4 bases unmatched. This CDR3 is CAISEGTGWTDTQYF. The CDR3 bases are TGTGCCATCAGTGAAGGGACAGGGTGGACAGATACGCAGTATTTT.

The chain couples TRBV19 to TRBJ2-7; D call uncertain. Germline CDR1 and CDR2: LNHDA and SQIVND (reference sequence). The V end lost 3 bases, the J end lost 7 bases, and 13 bases lay between the germline ends. The CDR3 spans 13 residues. CDR3 nucleotides: TGTGCCAGTAGTATGAGGCCGGCCGAGGAGCAGTACTTC. Amino acid sequence: CASSMRPAEEQYF.